This paragraph covers one TCR beta chain sequence. This clonotype was counted at least ten times. Its recognized antigen is unknown. No base qualities exist here, and no much larger clone lies one base off it. The source of the sample is a study of T cell repertoires in cytomegalovirus infection (dated by TCRdb to about 2019). Context from the whole study: Donor HLA type was relevant to the analysis, as public TCR beta signatures indicated carriage of CMV infection together with the matching HLA type. Overall results and qualifications from the work: Carriers of CMV infection plus the relevant HLA type were discriminated by the cumulative frequency of public TCR beta family members in the study cohort and in an independent approximately 340-donor cohort. In the ex vivo response, HLA-C-restricted CMV-specific TCR beta clonotypes were dominant, and in two of eight donors the single most frequent clonotype came from this HLA-C-restricted group.

The CDR3 goes from the cysteine to the phenylalanine over 15 residues. Only the CDR3 region is kept as DNA, spanning 45 bases read in frame from base 1. V is cut back by 6 bases and J by 7 bases, with 10 bases in the junction unmatched. The sample was run on an Illumina HiSeq 1500. Using fastp at Q25 and MiXCR, TCRdb reprocessed the public reads and kept productive beta chains. Rows with a matching CDR3 protein are joined into one entry that keeps the most common DNA and genes. The sample profile shows over 300,000 distinct CDR3 sequences; approximately 9.5% of them were found once. The top ten constitute over 3.5% of the sample.

Sequenced: PBMCs. This sequence was found in a human donor in good health (CMV status not recorded). Some clones in this sample may be carry-over from other donors' samples. This chain joins TRBV12-3 or TRBV12-4 to TRBJ1-5, with 9 junctional bases fitting TRBD1. Here is the DNA: TGTGCCAGCAGAGCCGGGACAGGGACGAAGCAGCCCCAGCATTTT. Translation gives CASRAGTGTKQPQHF.